This T cell receptor beta chain stems from a study of human T cells and chemical hapten exposure. Study-wide results and limits: Significantly more large CDR3 similarity clusters were formed by expanded TCRs than by controls.

The V gene end was trimmed by 5 bases and the J gene end by 6 bases; junction bases not matched to a gene: 10. CDR3 size: 16 residues. CDR1 MDHEN and CDR2 SYDVKM come from the germline V gene. MiXCR was run by TCRdb on the RACE reads, yielding one entry per CDR3 protein. The table shows more than 300,000 distinct CDR3 sequences, with 5% to 6.5% occurring only once. Time point defined: pre-sensitization, week 0. Treatment indicated: therapeutic diphenylcyclopropenone sensitization with weekly scalp DPC. This clonotype was recorded at least ten times. The antigen is not known. The clonotype comes from a woman aged 45-65 years with alopecia areata. Some clones in this sample may be carry-over from other donors' samples. This sample comprised whole blood, obtained in connection with sensitization to the hapten diphenylcyclopropenone (DPC). The chain employs TRBV28 and TRBJ1-5; 10 bases are shared with TRBD1. The CDR3 coding sequence is TGTGCCAGCAGTCCGAGGAGACAGGGGGCCGGTCAGCCCCAGCATTTT. Its protein product is CASSPRRQGAGQPQHF.